This T cell receptor (beta chain) was identified in a study of cytomegalovirus exposure and HLA in healthy donors. General observations from the study: Testing in vitro showed three CMV-associated chains specific for CMV antigens. Cytomegalovirus-associated status was assigned to fewer than 200 TCR beta chains. An assumption of roughly uniform sequencing depth across donors underlay the presence/absence analyses.

In the PCR, 60 Vbeta and 13 Jbeta primers were used. The assay was immunoSEQ multiplex PCR, and TCRdb's table has in-frame clones only and misses some. Of some 190,000 clones listed, more than 60% were seen once; the top ten hold about 1.5%. Donors consisted of healthy bone marrow donors. CDR1 and CDR2 (germline): GTSNPN, SVGIG (reference sequence). After removal of 3 bases from V and 7 bases from J, the junction contained 2 bases not matched to a gene. CDR3 length equals 13 residues. About this clone itself: Its antigen is undetermined.

This clonotype originated in a man younger than 35 in good health and CMV-seronegative. The chain links TRBV30 to TRBJ2-2, with TRBD2 matching 10 bases. What was sequenced was PBMCs. Written as DNA, the CDR3 is TGTGCCTGGAGGCTAGCGGGAGTCGGGGAGCTGTTTTTT. The encoded protein is CAWRLAGVGELFF.